The rows below give T cell receptor beta chains drawn from one sample of a study of blood T cell repertoires in COVID-19. Profiling relied on immunoSEQ multiplex PCR, and the TCRdb table lists in-frame clones only, not all of them. Here the sample spans 150,000 to 200,000 clones, roughly 80% being singletons. Sequenced input: peripheral blood. The source is a woman aged 25 to 39 with acute or convalescent COVID-19. Both conserved end residues are part of each CDR3.

V: TRBV14; CDR3: CASSPPRTSGSSTGELFF
V: TRBV7-9; CDR3: CASSLQGMNTEAFF
V: TRBV5-1; CDR3: CASSLLGTSGSNTGELFF
V: TRBV4-3; CDR3: CASSAQGSYGYTF
V: TRBV14; CDR3: CASSHLDRGNEYEQFF
V: TRBV5-4; CDR3: CASSLSEHTEAFF
V: TRBV15; CDR3: CATSRGQGVGNEQFF
V: TRBV7-8; CDR3: CASSLVTSGSTGEQFF
V: TRBV5-4; CDR3: CASSRTSTEAFF
V: TRBV19; CDR3: CASTLQGGINYGYTF
V: TRBV14; CDR3: CASSQGAIGWRVGYTF
V: TRBV6-6; CDR3: CASREKQGGTGELFF
V: TRBV5-4; CDR3: CASSSVGGRVAGELFF
V: TRBV3-1/TRBV3-2; CDR3: CASSQVRANYGYTF
V: TRBV5-6; CDR3: CASSPGQGYTDTQYF
V: TRBV6-5; CDR3: CASSPTGSPTDTQYF
V: TRBV5-1; CDR3: CASSAEGNEQFF